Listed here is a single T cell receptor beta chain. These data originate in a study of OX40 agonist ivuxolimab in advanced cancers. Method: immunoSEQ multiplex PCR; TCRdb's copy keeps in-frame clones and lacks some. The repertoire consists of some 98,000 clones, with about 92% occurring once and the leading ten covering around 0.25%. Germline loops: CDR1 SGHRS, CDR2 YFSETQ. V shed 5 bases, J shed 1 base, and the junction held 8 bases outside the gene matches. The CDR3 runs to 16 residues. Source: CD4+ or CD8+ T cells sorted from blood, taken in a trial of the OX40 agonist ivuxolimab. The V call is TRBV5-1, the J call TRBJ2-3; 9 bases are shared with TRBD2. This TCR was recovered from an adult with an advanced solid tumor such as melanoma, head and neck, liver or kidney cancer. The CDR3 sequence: CASRAGGLSRTDTQYF. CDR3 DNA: TGCGCCAGCAGAGCGGGGGGCCTCTCACGCACAGATACGCAGTATTTT.